This T cell receptor (beta chain) was documented in a study of identical twins. Study conclusions and caveats: While abundant cord blood beta clonotypes carried fewer insertions, memory repertoires showed no such pattern.

A universal primer site was added by template switching, and unique molecular identifiers were carried by the cDNA. TCRdb passed the 5' RACE reads through MiXCR, listing each CDR3 protein once. The profile shows about 700,000 distinct CDR3 sequences, roughly 8% of them singletons. V dropped 5 bases and J dropped 4 bases, with 18 bases sitting between them. CDR1 SGHAT and CDR2 FQNNGV come from the germline V gene. CDR3 size: 15 residues. This clonotype was counted many times. Its target is unknown. The same specimen was also included in a second study, on yellow fever vaccine responses in identical twins. That source notes: Reportedly, the T cell response mounted by twins to vaccine seemed partly convergent, partly personalized.

The sequenced sample consisted of PBMCs. The chain is built from TRBV11-2 and TRBJ2-7; D could derive from TRBD1 or TRBD2 (6 bases each). This receptor was identified in a woman between 18 and 29 years old in good health. This CDR3 is CASSLSSGGAYEQYF. In DNA, the CDR3 is TGTGCCAGCAGCCTTTCTTCCGGGGGCGCTTACGAGCAGTACTTC.